This T cell receptor (beta chain) originates from a study of cytomegalovirus exposure and HLA in healthy donors. Study-wide background: Inside one of the first data releases sat tens of millions of unique TCRs taken from HLA-typed donors. Genotyping of roughly 400 donors showed that roughly 83% belonged to the Caucasian-associated ancestry cluster.

Unmatched junction bases numbered 14, after V lost 2 bases and J lost 5 bases. Germline V gene lookup returns CDR1 SGHRS and CDR2 YFSETQ. CDR3 length: 17 residues. PCR involved 60 Vbeta and 13 Jbeta primers. TCRdb keeps only in-frame clones here, not all; method: immunoSEQ multiplex PCR. The table includes about 190,000 clones, around 83% detected once. The sequence came from a woman aged 18-35 years in good health and CMV-seronegative. Specimen: PBMCs. The chain employs TRBV5-1 and TRBJ2-7, with 9 bases fitting TRBD1. The CDR3 DNA sequence: TGCGCCAGCAGCTTAGGACAGGGGAGCAATTTAGGAGACGAGCAGTACTTC. It specifies CASSLGQGSNLGDEQYF.